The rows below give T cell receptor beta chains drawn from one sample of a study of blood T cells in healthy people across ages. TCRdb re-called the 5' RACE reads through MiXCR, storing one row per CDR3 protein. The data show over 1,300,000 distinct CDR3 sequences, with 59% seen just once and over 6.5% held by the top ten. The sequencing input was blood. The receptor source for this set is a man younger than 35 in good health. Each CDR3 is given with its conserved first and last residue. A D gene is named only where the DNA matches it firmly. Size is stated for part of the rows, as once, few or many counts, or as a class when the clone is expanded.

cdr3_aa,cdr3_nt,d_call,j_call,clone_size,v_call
CASSSSGSTYEQYF,TGTGCCAGCAGTTCTAGCGGGAGCACCTACGAGCAGTACTTC,TRBD2,TRBJ2-7,many,TRBV12-3/TRBV12-4
CASSLPEGFGDTQYF,TGTGCCAGCAGCTTACCGGAGGGCTTCGGTGATACGCAGTATTTT,.,TRBJ2-3,.,TRBV7-9
CASSQALAGETQYF,TGCGCCAGCAGTCAAGCACTAGCGGGAGAGACCCAGTACTTC,TRBD2,TRBJ2-5,few,TRBV4-1
CASSQDHQGRYGYTF,TGCGCCAGCAGCCAAGACCACCAGGGGCGATATGGCTACACCTTC,.,TRBJ1-2,few,TRBV4-1
CASSQRGQGVTEAFF,TGCGCCAGCAGCCAACGGGGACAGGGAGTGACTGAAGCTTTCTTT,TRBD1,TRBJ1-1,.,TRBV4-1
CASLFLGNEQFF,TGTGCCAGCCTCTTCCTGGGGAATGAGCAGTTCTTC,.,TRBJ2-1,.,TRBV11-2
CASSRLGVATNEKLFF,TGTGCCAGCAGCCGCCTTGGGGTTGCAACTAATGAAAAACTGTTTTTT,.,TRBJ1-4,.,TRBV7-9
CASSDSRLQTQYF,TGTGCCAGCAGTGACTCCAGACTACAGACCCAGTACTTC,.,TRBJ2-5,few,TRBV2
CASSHGTETGANVLTF,TGTGCCAGCAGCCACGGGACTGAGACTGGGGCCAACGTCCTGACTTTC,.,TRBJ2-6,.,TRBV12-3/TRBV12-4
CASSLGDYNEQFF,TGTGCCAGCAGCTTAGGGGATTACAATGAGCAGTTCTTC,.,TRBJ2-1,many,TRBV7-9
CASSPSQEGYEQYF,TGCGCCAGCAGCCCCTCCCAAGAGGGTTACGAGCAGTACTTC,.,TRBJ2-7,.,TRBV4-3
CASSQDSGGLYQQYF,TGCGCCAGCAGCCAAGACTCCGGGGGCCTCTACCAGCAGTACTTC,.,TRBJ2-7,.,TRBV4-1
CASSYARDYGYTF,TGTGCCAGCAGTTACGCCAGGGACTATGGCTACACCTTC,.,TRBJ1-2,.,TRBV6-2/TRBV6-3
CASTGTGGFSDEQYF,TGTGCCAGCACTGGAACAGGGGGCTTCTCCGACGAGCAGTACTTC,TRBD1,TRBJ2-7,.,TRBV6-1
CASLGGEAFF,TGTGCCAGCCTCGGGGGTGAAGCTTTCTTT,.,TRBJ1-1,few,TRBV12-3/TRBV12-4
CSVDVQAGELFF,TGCAGCGTTGACGTCCAAGCCGGGGAGCTGTTTTTT,.,TRBJ2-2,.,TRBV29-1
CASSLEVRRTSIQYF,TGTGCCAGCAGCTTAGAGGTTCGCCGGACTAGCATTCAGTACTTC,TRBD2,TRBJ2-4,.,TRBV7-2
CASSRGLAGGTGELFF,TGTGCCAGCAGCCGGGGACTAGCGGGAGGAACCGGGGAGCTGTTTTTT,TRBD2,TRBJ2-2,.,TRBV7-9
CALSVVLNTEAFF,TGTGCCCTCTCAGTCGTATTGAACACTGAAGCTTTCTTT,.,TRBJ1-1,.,TRBV24-1
CASSEGGSYNEQFF,TGTGCCAGCAGTGAGGGGGGGAGCTACAATGAGCAGTTCTTC,TRBD2,TRBJ2-1,.,TRBV2
CASTFHSLGENSPLHF,TGTGCCAGCACCTTTCACTCCCTTGGGGAGAATTCACCCCTCCACTTT,.,TRBJ1-6,.,TRBV28
CASSQESYREQYF,TGCGCCAGCAGCCAAGAGTCTTACCGCGAGCAGTACTTC,.,TRBJ2-7,.,TRBV4-1
CASSVAGTEAFF,TGTGCCAGTTCGGTGGCAGGGACTGAAGCTTTCTTT,.,TRBJ1-1,.,TRBV6-5
CASKVGRGTDTQYF,TGTGCCAGCAAGGTCGGGAGGGGCACAGATACGCAGTATTTT,TRBD2,TRBJ2-3,.,TRBV27
CASRSPGGPDEQYF,TGTGCCAGCAGATCCCCCGGAGGACCCGACGAGCAGTACTTC,.,TRBJ2-7,few,TRBV27
CSAPAQGGTEAFF,TGCAGTGCTCCAGCCCAGGGGGGCACTGAAGCTTTCTTT,TRBD1,TRBJ1-1,.,TRBV20-1
CSAIAGPYEQYF,TGCAGTGCTATAGCGGGACCCTACGAGCAGTACTTC,TRBD2,TRBJ2-7,few,TRBV20-1
CASSEAADWGNEQFF,TGTGCCAGCAGTGAAGCTGCTGATTGGGGAAATGAGCAGTTCTTC,.,TRBJ2-1,.,TRBV6-1
CSARQPERVNTGELFF,TGCAGTGCTAGACAGCCGGAGCGAGTTAACACCGGGGAGCTGTTTTTT,.,TRBJ2-2,.,TRBV20-1
CASSYGGQPQHF,TGTGCCAGCAGTTACGGGGGGCAGCCCCAGCATTTT,.,TRBJ1-5,few,TRBV6-2/TRBV6-3
CSARDSGARELFF,TGCAGTGCTAGAGATAGCGGGGCAAGGGAGCTGTTTTTT,TRBD2,TRBJ2-2,.,TRBV20-1
CASSEARGGNSPLHF,TGTGCCAGCAGTGAAGCCAGGGGCGGGAATTCACCCCTCCACTTT,.,TRBJ1-6,.,TRBV6-1
CASSTGLLEKLFF,TGTGCCAGCAGCACTGGACTTCTTGAAAAACTGTTTTTT,.,TRBJ1-4,.,TRBV7-9
CASSHPRAPSEQFF,TGCGCCAGCAGCCACCCCCGGGCACCCTCTGAGCAGTTCTTC,.,TRBJ2-1,few,TRBV4-1
CASSYPGTHSYEQYF,TGTGCCAGCAGTTATCCCGGGACTCACTCCTACGAGCAGTACTTC,.,TRBJ2-7,.,TRBV7-9
CSAPDRETQYF,TGCAGTGCCCCCGACAGGGAGACCCAGTACTTC,.,TRBJ2-5,.,TRBV20-1
CASSPDSWYYNEQFF,TGTGCCAGCAGCCCCGACTCCTGGTACTACAATGAGCAGTTCTTC,.,TRBJ2-1,few,TRBV7-2
CASSRTRTGWGGYTF,TGTGCCAGCAGCCGAACTCGGACAGGGTGGGGTGGCTACACCTTC,TRBD1,TRBJ1-2,.,TRBV28
CASSQDGGETLYF,TGCGCCAGCAGCCAGGACGGAGGGGAGACCCTGTACTTC,.,TRBJ2-5,.,TRBV4-3
CSVEEGSGYTF,TGCAGCGTTGAGGAGGGGTCCGGCTACACCTTC,.,TRBJ1-2,.,TRBV29-1
CASSLGGPAYEQYF,TGTGCCAGCAGTTTGGGAGGGCCGGCCTACGAGCAGTACTTC,TRBD2,TRBJ2-7,few,TRBV27